The 18 T cell receptor beta chains presented below share a single source sample, sequenced in a study of blood T cell repertoires in COVID-19. The assay was immunoSEQ multiplex PCR, and TCRdb's table has in-frame clones only and misses some. The data show about 400,000 clones, roughly 88% seen once. Sequencing was carried out using PBMCs or T cells enriched from blood (not recorded which). The source of these receptors is a woman in her 40s with acute COVID-19.

In this sample, this clone turned up once. The CDR3 nucleotides read TGTGCCAGCAGTCCACGAGGGCAGGGGACCTTGAGCAATCAGCCCCAGCATTTT. This sequence encodes CASSPRGQGTLSNQPQHF. This rearrangement joins TRBV27 to TRBJ1-5, with D perhaps TRBD1 (6 bases). V lost 5 bases to trimming and J lost 1 base, with 21 bases between them. The CDR3 covers 18 residues. Germline V gene lookup returns CDR1 MNHEY and CDR2 SMNVEV (reference sequence).

This sequence joins TRBV5-1 and TRBJ1-1; D gene unclear. Germline values: CDR1 SGHRS, CDR2 YFSETQ. This CDR3 spans 15 amino acids. V lost 0 bases and J lost 0, with 9 bases in between. The CDR3 sequence: CASSLVPGMNTEAFF. The CDR3 region has the DNA TGCGCCAGCAGCTTGGTTCCGGGGATGAACACTGAAGCTTTCTTT.

In its sample, this clone was seen a few times. This chain joins TRBV7-9 and TRBJ2-7, with 8 nucleotides matching TRBD1. The CDR3 is made up of 15 amino acids. J lost 4 bases, V lost 5 bases, and 10 bases had no gene match. CDR1 and CDR2 (germline): SEHNR, FQNEAQ (reference sequence). The CDR3 reads CASSRPGTGTYEQYF. The DNA for the CDR3 is TGTGCCAGCAGCCGCCCCGGGACAGGAACGTACGAGCAGTACTTC.

The J gene is TRBJ1-4, the V gene TRBV19; 7 bases are a match to TRBD1. Germline CDR1 reads LNHDA; CDR2 reads SQIVND (reference sequence). This CDR3 is 15 amino acids long. Trimming cost V 5 bases and J 5 bases; bases outside gene matches: 8. The CDR3 here is CASSVTQGTNEKLFF. The CDR3 region has the DNA TGTGCCAGTAGTGTAACACAGGGGACCAATGAAAAACTGTTTTTT.

This chain connects TRBV9 to TRBJ2-3; 7 bases are shared with TRBD2. Trimming took 4 bases from V and 2 from J; bases not matched to a gene: 10. Germline V gene lookup returns CDR1 SGDLS and CDR2 YYNGEE. The CDR3 is 16 amino acids. DNA for the CDR3: TGTGCCAGCAGCTCCCTTAGCGGGCGAAACACAGATACGCAGTATTTT. Translation: CASSSLSGRNTDTQYF.

The gene calls are TRBV5-1 and TRBJ2-3, with a tentative D call TRBD1 (5 bases). CDR1 and CDR2 from the germline V gene are SGHRS and YFSETQ. This CDR3 has 15 residues. V dropped 0 bases and J dropped 2 bases, with 10 bases sitting between them. The CDR3 region is CASSLGQGPTDTQYF. CDR3 nucleotide sequence: TGCGCCAGCAGCTTGGGCCAGGGCCCCACAGATACGCAGTATTTT.

CDR3 nucleotides: TGTGCCAGCAGTAGGACAGGGGGCACATCCCTCGAGCAGTACTTC. Translated, it gives CASSRTGGTSLEQYF. The gene calls are TRBV6-5 and TRBJ2-7; 11 nucleotides agree with TRBD1. This CDR3 has 15 residues. Losses at the gene ends were 5 bases for V and 6 bases for J; bases not matched to a gene: 9. The germline V gene has CDR1 MNHEY and CDR2 SVGAGI.

This clone is a singleton in its sample. This chain connects TRBV12-5 to TRBJ1-2, with a tentative D call TRBD1 (6 bases). Deletions cut 0 bases from V and 8 bases from J, with 13 bases between. The germline V gene encodes CDR1 LGHNT and CDR2 FRNRAP. The CDR3 totals 14 residues. The chain's CDR3 is CASGLVPTGRGYTF. CDR3 nucleotides: TGTGCTAGTGGTTTGGTACCGACAGGTCGAGGCTACACCTTC.

This clone occurred once. The chain is built from TRBV7-9 and TRBJ2-1; D may be TRBD1 (6 bases). The CDR3 runs 13 residues. Germline-derived CDR1 and CDR2 are SEHNR and FQNEAQ (reference sequence). V gave up 4 bases and J gave up 7 bases, with 11 bases separating them. This chain's CDR3 is CASSWKQGNEQFF. The CDR3 bases are TGTGCCAGCAGCTGGAAACAGGGAAATGAGCAGTTCTTC.

The rearrangement joins TRBV5-1 to TRBJ2-7; perhaps TRBD1 as D (6 bases). Germline-derived CDR1 and CDR2 are SGHRS and YFSETQ. CDR3 length: 14 residues. V gave up 4 bases and J gave up 1 base, with 12 bases separating them. The CDR3 DNA follows: TGCGCCAGCAGCCGGACAGCCGATTCCTACGAGCAGTACTTC. It is translated as CASSRTADSYEQYF.

This clone has a handful of counts. This chain links TRBV2 with TRBJ1-1; D possibly corresponds to TRBD1 (5 bases). V shed 6 bases and J shed 5 bases, with 19 bases lying between them. This CDR3 region has 15 residues. The germline CDR1 and CDR2 sequences are SNHLY and FYNNEI. CDR3 in amino acids: CASSGGLAGITEAFF. The CDR3 DNA sequence: TGTGCCAGCAGCGGGGGACTGGCAGGGATTACTGAAGCTTTCTTT.

The V gene is TRBV12-5, the J gene TRBJ2-5; tentatively, D is TRBD1 (7 bases). This CDR3 has 15 amino acids. Germline V gives CDR1 LGHNT, CDR2 FRNRAP. Trimming cost V 4 bases and J 5 bases, with 17 bases left between them. The CDR3 region has the DNA TGTGCTAGTGGTTCGGACCCGACAGGGAGGGAGACCCAGTACTTC. Residues: CASGSDPTGRETQYF.

The gene calls are TRBV5-6 and TRBJ1-6; 10 bases are a match to TRBD1. J was trimmed by 11 bases and V by 1 base; bases with no gene match: 12. The length of the CDR3 is 17 residues. Germline V gene sequence: CDR1 SGHDT, CDR2 YYEEEE. The CDR3, as DNA: TGTGCCAGCAGCTTGCCGACAGTCATAGGACAGGGGGCACCCCTCCACTTT. This sequence encodes CASSLPTVIGQGAPLHF.

This sequence joins TRBV5-1 and TRBJ1-6; D ambiguous. Germline V lookup: CDR1 SGHRS, CDR2 YFSETQ. This CDR3 is 18 amino acids long. V lost 5 bases, J lost 0 bases, and 18 bases lay in between. The CDR3 loop is CASRSSEFFSSYNSPLHF. The CDR3 DNA reads as TGCGCCAGCAGGTCTTCGGAGTTCTTTAGCTCCTATAATTCACCCCTCCACTTT.

The rearrangement uses TRBV2 and TRBJ1-2; possibly TRBD1 for D (5 bases). The ends were cut back, 3 bases at V and 8 bases at J, with 19 bases in the middle. The CDR3 length is 15 residues. The germline V gene has CDR1 SNHLY and CDR2 FYNNEI. The CDR3 here is CASSDGPGYGGGYTF. The CDR3 DNA reads TGTGCCAGCAGTGATGGCCCAGGGTACGGAGGGGGCTACACCTTC.

The chain is built from TRBV3-1 (or the pseudogene TRBV3-2) and TRBJ1-2, with D tentatively TRBD1 (5 bases). CDR1 LGHDT and CDR2 YNNKEL come from the germline V gene (reference sequence). The CDR3 spans 14 residues. Trimming shortened V by 1 base and J by 4 bases, and 10 bases separated the two germline ends. CDR3 protein: CASSQGPGGYGYTF. The DNA for the CDR3 is TGTGCCAGCAGCCAAGGGCCGGGGGGCTATGGCTACACCTTC.

V is TRBV18 and J is TRBJ2-7; D remains unclear. Germline V gene lookup returns CDR1 KGHSH and CDR2 LQKENI. This CDR3 comprises 14 residues. The germline V and J ends were trimmed by 3 bases and 2 bases, with 11 bases remaining between them. This CDR3 is CASSPAGGTYEQYF. In DNA, the CDR3 is TGTGCCAGCTCACCTGCCGGCGGAACCTACGAGCAGTACTTC.

The chain uses TRBV4-1 and TRBJ2-1, with a weak D call TRBD1 (5 bases). Germline V gene sequence: CDR1 MGHRA, CDR2 YSYEKL. The V gene lost 1 base and the J gene lost 7 bases, with 8 bases spanning the gap. This CDR3 has 13 residues. The chain's CDR3 is CASSQVGLNEQFF. The CDR3, as DNA: TGCGCCAGCAGCCAAGTGGGGCTTAATGAGCAGTTCTTC.